This T cell receptor beta chain is from a study of regulatory dendritic cells for organ transplantation (dated by TCRdb to about 2017). Context from the whole study: The TCRbeta repertoires of sorted naive and memory CD4+ and CD8+ T cells were sequenced before and after allostimulation with regulatory or mature dendritic cells.

Multiplexed two-step PCR with Vbeta-specific forward primers and Jbeta-specific reverse primers was used to amplify TCRbeta CDR3 regions. The TCRbeta libraries were sequenced on an Illumina instrument via the immunoSEQ service. In the original analysis: V, D and J genes were assigned using IMGT annotation, and counts were corrected for multiplex PCR bias using synthetic CDR3 analogues. Repertoire clonality was computed in the immunoSEQ Analyzer as one minus normalized Shannon entropy. Fisher's exact test with Benjamini-Hochberg false discovery rate control was used to define clonal expansion, with two-tailed P<0.01. TCRdb provides this immuneACCESS table in a form limited to in-frame rearrangements. Some clones are lacking; in checked studies, under half of them reflect an unresolved V gene, and why the rest are absent is not known. The DNA was the basis for D and trimming; V, J and clone size are from that table. This sample is represented by fewer than 40,000 clones; 90% to 95% of them were singletons. The ten most abundant clones make up 0.11% of the sample.

General findings and caveats noted by the study authors: In both subjects, allostimulation led to expansion of memory CD8+ clones, although regulatory dendritic cells appeared to cause more limited expansion than mature dendritic cells did. Of the resting subsets, the one holding the most alloreactive TCR clonotypes was memory CD8+ T cells. The authors pointed out considerable heterogeneity between individuals in the alloreactive memory CD8+ T cell pool, and only a couple of subjects were sequenced. Highly diverse repertoires were observed in naive CD4+ and CD8+ T cells, whereas lower diversity was observed in memory cells, and the most oligoclonal repertoires were found in memory CD8+ cells.

As concerns this clone: No antigen is known for it. The record has no base qualities; no much larger clone is one base away.

Taken from cysteine to phenylalanine, the CDR3 has 15 residues. The only DNA kept is the CDR3, 45 bases in frame from the first base. Trimming leaves V shorter by 8 bases and J shorter by 3 bases, with the junction holding 13 bases beyond the gene matches. According to the germline V gene, CDR1 reads SGHVS and CDR2 reads FQNEAQ. FACS was used to sort naive T cells as CD45RA+ cells and memory T cells as CD45RO+ CD4+ or CD8+ cells. The T cells used for TCR sequencing were obtained from two healthy control subjects. Unstimulated sorted T cell subsets served as baseline controls for the mixed lymphocyte reactions. The Qiagen DNeasy Blood & Tissue Kit was used for extraction of genomic DNA.

This TCR was sampled from a human donor in good health. Sequencing was done on a sample of naive CD8+ T cells from blood. The label giving this sample's cell subset or site can be read as: CD45RA+ naive T cells. The rearranged segments are TRBV7-8 and TRBJ2-7, with 7 junctional bases fitting TRBD2. The CDR3 sequence is CASPGGFGKYYEQYF. The sequenced DNA: TGTGCCAGCCCCGGGGGGTTTGGGAAATACTACGAGCAGTACTTC.